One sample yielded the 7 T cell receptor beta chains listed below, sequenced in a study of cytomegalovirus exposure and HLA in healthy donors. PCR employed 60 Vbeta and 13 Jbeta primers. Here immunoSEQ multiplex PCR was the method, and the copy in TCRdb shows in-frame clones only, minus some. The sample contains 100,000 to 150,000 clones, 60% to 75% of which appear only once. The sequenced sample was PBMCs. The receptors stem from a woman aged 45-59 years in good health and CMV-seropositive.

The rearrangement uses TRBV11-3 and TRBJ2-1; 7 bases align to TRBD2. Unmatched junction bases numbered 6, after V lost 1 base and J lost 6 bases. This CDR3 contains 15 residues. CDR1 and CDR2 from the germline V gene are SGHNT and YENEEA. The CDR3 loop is CASSLAGEGGNEQFF. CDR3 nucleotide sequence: TGTGCCAGCAGCTTAGCCGGGGAGGGAGGCAATGAGCAGTTCTTC.

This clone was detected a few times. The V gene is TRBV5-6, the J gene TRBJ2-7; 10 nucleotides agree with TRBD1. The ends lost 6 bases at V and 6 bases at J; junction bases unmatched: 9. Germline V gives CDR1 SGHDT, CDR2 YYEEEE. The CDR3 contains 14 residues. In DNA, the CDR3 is TGTGCCAGCATTGCGGGACAGGGGAGGAGCGAGCAGTACTTC. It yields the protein CASIAGQGRSEQYF.

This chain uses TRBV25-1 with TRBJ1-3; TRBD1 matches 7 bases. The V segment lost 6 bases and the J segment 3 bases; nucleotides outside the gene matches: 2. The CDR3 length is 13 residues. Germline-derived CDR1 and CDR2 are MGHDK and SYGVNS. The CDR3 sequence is CASSRGNGNTIYF. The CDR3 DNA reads TGTGCCAGCAGCAGGGGGAATGGAAACACCATATATTTT.

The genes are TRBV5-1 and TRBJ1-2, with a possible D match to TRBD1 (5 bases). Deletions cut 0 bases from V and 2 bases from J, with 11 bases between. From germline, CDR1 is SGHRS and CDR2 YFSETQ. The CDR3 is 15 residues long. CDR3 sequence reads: CASSLEGAVNYGYTF. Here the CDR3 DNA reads TGCGCCAGCAGCTTGGAAGGGGCGGTAAACTATGGCTACACCTTC. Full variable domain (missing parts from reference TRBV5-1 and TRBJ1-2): KAGVTQTPRYLIKTRGQQVTLSCSPISGHRSVSWYQQTPGQGLQFLFEYFSETQRNKGNFPGRFSGRQFSNSRSEMNVSTLELGDSALYLCASSLEGAVNYGYTFGSGTRLTVV.

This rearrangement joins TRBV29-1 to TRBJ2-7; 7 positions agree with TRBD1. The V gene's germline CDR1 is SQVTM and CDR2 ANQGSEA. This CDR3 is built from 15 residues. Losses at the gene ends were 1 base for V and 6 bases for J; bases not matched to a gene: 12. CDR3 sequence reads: CSVEGGETGSGEQYF. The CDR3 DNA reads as TGCAGCGTTGAAGGGGGCGAGACAGGGAGTGGCGAGCAGTACTTC.

As DNA, the CDR3 is TGCGCCAGCAGGCTGCTAGCGGGGGGACAAGAGACCCAGTACTTC. It encodes CASRLLAGGQETQYF. The V gene is TRBV5-1, the J gene TRBJ2-5, with TRBD2 identical over 11 bases. This CDR3 comprises 15 residues. The germline gives CDR1 SGHRS, CDR2 YFSETQ. The J segment lost 2 bases and the V segment lost 5 bases, leaving 5 bases of the junction unmatched.

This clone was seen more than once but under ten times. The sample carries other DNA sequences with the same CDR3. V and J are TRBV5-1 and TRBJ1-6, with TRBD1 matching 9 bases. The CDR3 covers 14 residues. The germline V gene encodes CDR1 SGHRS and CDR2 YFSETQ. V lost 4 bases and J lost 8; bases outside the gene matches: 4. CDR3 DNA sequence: TGCGCCAGCAGCCCGGGACAGGGCGATTCACCCCTCCACTTT. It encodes CASSPGQGDSPLHF.